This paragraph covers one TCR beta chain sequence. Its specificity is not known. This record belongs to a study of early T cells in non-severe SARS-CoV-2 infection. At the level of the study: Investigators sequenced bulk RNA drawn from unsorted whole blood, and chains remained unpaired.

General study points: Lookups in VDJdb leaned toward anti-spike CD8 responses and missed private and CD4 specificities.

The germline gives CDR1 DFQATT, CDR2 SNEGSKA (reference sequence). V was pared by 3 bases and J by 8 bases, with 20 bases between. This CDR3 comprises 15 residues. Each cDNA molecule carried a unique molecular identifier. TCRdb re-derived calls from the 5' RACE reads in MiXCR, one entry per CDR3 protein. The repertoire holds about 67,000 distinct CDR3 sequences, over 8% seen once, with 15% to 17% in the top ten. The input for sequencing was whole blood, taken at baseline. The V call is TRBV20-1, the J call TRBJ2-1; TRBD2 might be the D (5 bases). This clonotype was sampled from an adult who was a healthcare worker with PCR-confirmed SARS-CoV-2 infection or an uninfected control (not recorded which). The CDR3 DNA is TGCAGTGCTAGTTCCGTCGGGGTCAGATGGGATGAGCAGTTCTTC. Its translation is CSASSVGVRWDEQFF.